This T cell receptor (beta chain) was profiled in a study of blood T cells in healthy people across ages. Study-wide results and limits: Naive CD4+ cell counts and diversity both ran higher in long-lived than in aged donors.

This CDR3 is built from 15 residues. Trimming removed 4 bases from V and 6 bases from J, with 17 bases in between. Germline V gene sequence: CDR1 MNHEY, CDR2 SVGEGT. The second PCR ran about 6 to 11 cycles with a sample-barcoded 5' primer and J-beta primers. TCRdb called the 5' RACE reads again in MiXCR, with one record for every CDR3 protein. Here the sample spans 900,000 to 950,000 distinct CDR3 sequences, about 27% being singletons. Worth noting for this clonotype: Its antigen is still unknown.

Each sample used at least 6 million PBMCs. These same data were also listed under a study on T cells of mothers and their children.

This chain joins TRBV6-2 or TRBV6-3 and TRBJ2-3, with a weak D call TRBD1 (6 bases). This TCR came from a woman aged 40 to 55 in good health. Sequencing was done on a sample of blood. DNA for the CDR3: TGTGCCAGCAGTTGCTCCCGGACAGCCTTCGATACGCAGTATTTT. This sequence encodes CASSCSRTAFDTQYF.